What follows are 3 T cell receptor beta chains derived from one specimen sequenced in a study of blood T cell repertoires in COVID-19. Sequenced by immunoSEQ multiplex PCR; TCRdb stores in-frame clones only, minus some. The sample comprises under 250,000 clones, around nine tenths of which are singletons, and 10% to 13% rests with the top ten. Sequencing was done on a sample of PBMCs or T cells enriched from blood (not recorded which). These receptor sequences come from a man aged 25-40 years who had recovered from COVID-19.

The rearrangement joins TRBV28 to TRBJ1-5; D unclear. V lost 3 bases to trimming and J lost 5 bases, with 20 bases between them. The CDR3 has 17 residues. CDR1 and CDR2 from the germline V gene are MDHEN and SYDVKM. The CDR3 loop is CASSFPWRLRTDQPQHF. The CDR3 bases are TGTGCCAGCAGTTTTCCCTGGAGACTTCGAACCGATCAGCCCCAGCATTTT.

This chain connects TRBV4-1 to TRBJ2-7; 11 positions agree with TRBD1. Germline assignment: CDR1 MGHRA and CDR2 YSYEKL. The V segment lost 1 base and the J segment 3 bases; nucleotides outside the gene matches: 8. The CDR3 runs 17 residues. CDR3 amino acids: CASSQVFPGTGGYEQYF. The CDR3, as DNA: TGCGCCAGCAGCCAAGTCTTTCCCGGGACAGGGGGCTACGAGCAGTACTTC.

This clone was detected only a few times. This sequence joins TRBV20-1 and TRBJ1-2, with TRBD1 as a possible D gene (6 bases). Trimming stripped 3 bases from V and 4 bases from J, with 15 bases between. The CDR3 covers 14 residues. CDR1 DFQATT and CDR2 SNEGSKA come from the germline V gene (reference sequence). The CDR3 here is CSASTGGRGYGYTF. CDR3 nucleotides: TGCAGTGCTAGTACCGGGGGGCGAGGCTATGGCTACACCTTC.